Below are 29 T cell receptor beta chains sequenced from a single sample in a study of cytomegalovirus exposure and HLA in healthy donors. 60 Vbeta and 13 Jbeta primers were used in PCR. Profiling relied on immunoSEQ multiplex PCR, and the TCRdb table lists in-frame clones only, not all of them. The table has 100,000 to 150,000 clones, about four fifths seen once. Sequencing was performed on PBMCs. These TCRs come from a woman between 35 and 50 years old in good health and CMV-seronegative.

The chain is built from TRBV5-1 and TRBJ1-1; the D gene is possibly TRBD1 (5 bases). Germline loops: CDR1 SGHRS, CDR2 YFSETQ. The length of the CDR3 is 14 residues. The germline V and J ends were trimmed by 6 bases and 0 bases, with 12 bases remaining between them. CDR3 region: CASTVGQMNTEAFF. The DNA for the CDR3 is TGCGCCAGCACCGTGGGGCAGATGAACACTGAAGCTTTCTTT.

The CDR3 sequence: CASSLARQGAPGELFF. As DNA, the CDR3 is TGTGCCAGCAGCTTAGCAAGGCAGGGGGCGCCCGGGGAGCTGTTTTTT. V gene TRBV7-8 combines with J gene TRBJ2-2, with 8 bases matching TRBD1. The CDR3 is made up of 16 amino acids. The ends lost 0 bases at V and 6 bases at J; junction bases unmatched: 6. CDR1 and CDR2 from the germline V gene are SGHVS and FQNEAQ.

This clone has only a few counts. This chain links TRBV11-2 with TRBJ2-5; TRBD2 aligns across 14 bases. V shed 4 bases and J 5 bases; nucleotides not matched to a gene: 6. CDR1 and CDR2 (germline): SGHAT, FQNNGV. This CDR3 has 16 residues. CDR3 nucleotides: TGTGCCAGCAGCTCGGGACTAGCGGGAGCTCGGGAGACCCAGTACTTC. Translating gives CASSSGLAGARETQYF. The whole variable domain, filled in from reference TRBV11-2 and TRBJ2-5, reads EAGVAQSPRYKIIEKRQSVAFWCNPISGHATLYWYQQILGQGPKLLIQFQNNGVVDDSQLPKDRFSAERLKGVDSTLKIQPAKLEDSAVYLCASSSGLAGARETQYFGPGTRLLVL.

The chain links TRBV2 to TRBJ2-5, with 9 nucleotides matching TRBD2. The CDR3 has 14 amino acids. The ends lost 2 bases at V and 5 bases at J; junction bases unmatched: 3. Germline CDR1 SNHLY, CDR2 FYNNEI. CDR3 sequence reads: CASSERSGGETQYF. The CDR3 DNA sequence: TGTGCCAGCAGTGAACGGAGCGGGGGGGAGACCCAGTACTTC.

The rearrangement uses TRBV15 and TRBJ1-2, with D tentatively TRBD1 (6 bases). V shed 3 bases and J shed 4 bases, with 21 bases lying between them. Germline V gene data show CDR1 as LNHNV and CDR2 as YYDKDF (reference sequence). This CDR3 spans 17 amino acids. The CDR3 is CATSSLQGPEFAYGYTF. The CDR3 DNA reads as TGTGCCACCAGCAGCCTACAGGGCCCAGAATTTGCCTATGGCTACACCTTC.

The chain employs TRBV27 and TRBJ2-7; D is uncertain. Germline assignment: CDR1 MNHEY and CDR2 SMNVEV (reference sequence). The V gene lost 2 bases and the J gene lost 5 bases, with 4 bases spanning the gap. This CDR3 region has 11 residues. CDR3 sequence reads: CASSLGHEQYF. The CDR3, as DNA: TGTGCCAGCAGTTTAGGGCACGAGCAGTACTTC.

V usage is TRBV7-5 and J usage is TRBJ2-7; the tabulated D call, TRBD2, remains unverified against the DNA. TRBV7-5 is listed as a pseudogene. The CDR3 covers 13 residues. The CDR3 nucleotides read TGTGCCAGAAGCTTATTCTCGGGGAACGAGCAGTACTTC. This gives the protein CARSLFSGNEQYF.

Of note for this clone: Other DNA variants within this sample encode the same CDR3. The chain has TRBV18 and TRBJ1-1; 9 bases are shared with TRBD1. Germline-derived CDR1 and CDR2 are KGHSH and LQKENI. The CDR3 sequence is 14 residues long. The V gene end was trimmed by 6 bases and the J gene end by 3 bases; junction bases not matched to a gene: 5. CDR3 amino acids: CASSQGTGYTEAFF. In nucleotides, the CDR3 is TGTGCCAGCTCGCAAGGGACAGGGTACACTGAAGCTTTCTTT.

The chain employs TRBV5-1 and TRBJ1-4; tentative D call: TRBD1 (6 bases). The CDR3 has 15 amino acids. Germline lookup yields CDR1 SGHRS and CDR2 YFSETQ. V was clipped by 0 bases and J by 6 bases, with 12 bases between them. The CDR3 sequence is CASSLGGRGDEKLFF. CDR3 DNA: TGCGCCAGCAGCTTGGGAGGCAGGGGCGATGAAAAACTGTTTTTT.

V gene TRBV4-3 combines with J gene TRBJ2-7; TRBD2 might be the D (7 bases). The CDR3 length is 16 residues. V dropped 7 bases and J dropped 0 bases, with 19 bases sitting between them. Germline CDR1 is LGHNA and CDR2 is YSLEER. CDR3 nucleotides: TGCGCCAGCACCGTAAAGGGGGGGGACCTCTCCTACGAGCAGTACTTC. Translated, it gives CASTVKGGDLSYEQYF.

Concerning this clone: The same CDR3 also results from other DNA sequences found in this sample. V gene TRBV4-2 combines with J gene TRBJ2-7, with TRBD2 matching over 11 bases. This CDR3 comprises 15 residues. CDR1 is LGHNA, CDR2 YNFKEQ, per germline. V dropped 0 bases and J dropped 4; count of bases not matched to a gene: 2. The CDR3 DNA follows: TGTGCCAGCAGCCAAGATCTAGCGGGGGGATACGAGCAGTACTTC. Translating gives CASSQDLAGGYEQYF.

The CDR3: CASSSQGKNTGELFF. DNA of the CDR3: TGCGCCAGCAGCTCACAGGGGAAGAACACCGGGGAGCTGTTTTTT. The chain couples TRBV5-1 to TRBJ2-2; 7 nucleotides agree with TRBD1. CDR3 size: 15 residues. Looked up from germline, CDR1 is SGHRS and CDR2 is YFSETQ. V was clipped by 3 bases and J by 1 base; unmatched bases: 3.

This clone occurred once. The chain employs TRBV27 and TRBJ1-1, with D possibly being TRBD1 (6 bases). Trimming shortened V by 8 bases and J by 5 bases, and 9 bases separated the two germline ends. The CDR3 has 11 amino acids. Germline CDR1 is MNHEY and CDR2 is SMNVEV (reference sequence). Written as DNA, the CDR3 is TGTGCCAGCCAGAGGGGGACTGAAGCTTTCTTT. Protein product: CASQRGTEAFF.

With regard to this clone: Other DNA sequences in the same sample also yield this CDR3. The gene calls are TRBV27 and TRBJ2-3; D gene unclear. V dropped 2 bases and J dropped 5 bases, with 8 bases sitting between them. This CDR3 is 13 amino acids long. Germline loops: CDR1 MNHEY, CDR2 SMNVEV (reference sequence). Here the CDR3 DNA reads TGTGCCAGCAGTTTAAGTGGCGGAGATACGCAGTATTTT. It translates to CASSLSGGDTQYF.

The chain employs TRBV5-1 and TRBJ2-5, with D perhaps matching TRBD2 (6 bases). V lost 0 bases, J lost 2 bases, and 8 bases lay in between. The CDR3 has 14 amino acids. Germline V CDR1 and CDR2: SGHRS, YFSETQ. CDR3 nucleotides: TGCGCCAGCAGCTTGGGGACTACTCAAGAGACCCAGTACTTC. Translating gives CASSLGTTQETQYF.

CDR3 in DNA: TGTGCCAGCAGCCCTGGGACTAGCGGAGTCTCCTACGAGCAGTACTTC. Protein sequence: CASSPGTSGVSYEQYF. This chain uses TRBV7-2 with TRBJ2-7; 11 bases line up with TRBD2. The CDR3 sequence is 16 residues long. V lost 5 bases to trimming and J lost 0 bases; unmatched junction nucleotides: 6. Germline V gives CDR1 SGHTA, CDR2 FQGNSA.

The V gene is TRBV19, the J gene TRBJ1-5, with TRBD1 identical over 11 bases. There are 16 residues in the CDR3. V was pared by 5 bases and J by 6 bases, with 9 bases of the junction left unmatched. Germline V gene data show CDR1 as LNHDA and CDR2 as SQIVND (reference sequence). CDR3 sequence reads: CASSSLDRGRFQPQHF. CDR3 DNA: TGTGCCAGTAGTTCCCTGGACAGGGGGCGATTTCAGCCCCAGCATTTT.

This clone was seen a few times. The chain recombines TRBV11-1 with TRBJ2-7, with 8 bases fitting TRBD1. The CDR3 sequence is 14 residues long. J was trimmed by 0 bases and V by 3 bases; bases with no gene match: 1. Per the germline V gene, CDR1 is SGHAT and CDR2 is FQDESV (reference sequence). The CDR3 sequence is CASSLGQASYEQYF. In nucleotides, the CDR3 is TGTGCCAGCAGCTTGGGACAGGCCTCCTACGAGCAGTACTTC. The variable domain in full, with the rest retrieved from reference TRBV11-1 and TRBJ2-7, is EAEVAQSPRYKITEKSQAVAFWCDPISGHATLYWYRQILGQGPELLVQFQDESVVDDSQLPKDRFSAERLKGVDSTLKIQPAELGDSAMYLCASSLGQASYEQYFGPGTRLTVT.

The V gene is TRBV6-1, the J gene TRBJ1-2; tentatively, D is TRBD1 (5 bases). The V gene's germline CDR1 is MNHNS and CDR2 SASEGT. The CDR3 runs 15 residues. V lost 3 bases, J lost 2 bases, and 13 bases lay in between. The CDR3 DNA reads TGTGCCAGCAGTGATTCATCGACAGCCAACTATGGCTACACCTTC. Translating gives CASSDSSTANYGYTF.

The chain is built from TRBV18 and TRBJ2-7, with 8 bases fitting TRBD1. The germline V gene encodes CDR1 KGHSH and CDR2 LQKENI. V lost 3 bases, J lost 5 bases, and 9 bases stayed unmatched. The length of the CDR3 is 15 residues. The CDR3 sequence is CASSPNLGQGHEQYF. The CDR3 DNA follows: TGTGCCAGCTCACCCAACCTAGGACAGGGCCACGAGCAGTACTTC.

The chain carries TRBV19 and TRBJ1-2; unclear D gene. This CDR3 comprises 16 residues. The germline V gene has CDR1 LNHDA and CDR2 SQIVND (reference sequence). V was pared by 1 base and J by 4 bases, with 16 bases between. The chain's CDR3 is CASSIASTVLTYGYTF. DNA for the CDR3: TGTGCCAGTAGTATAGCCTCCACAGTGCTCACCTATGGCTACACCTTC.

In regard to this clone: The junction departs from germline at one end; a sequencing error may be responsible. This chain connects TRBV9 to TRBJ2-7; tentative D call: TRBD2 (6 bases). The CDR3 has 11 residues. Germline CDR1 is SGDLS and CDR2 is YYNGEE. DNA for the CDR3: TGTGCCAGCAGCGTCCCGGGACTCCTTTTGTTC. It translates to CASSVPGLLLF.

The CDR3 DNA reads TGTGCCAGCAGCTTAACTCCTCTCGGCGAGCAGTACTTC. Protein: CASSLTPLGEQYF. This sequence joins TRBV7-3 and TRBJ2-7; no reliable D call. This CDR3 has 13 residues. CDR1 and CDR2 from the germline V gene are SGHTA and FQGTGA. V dropped 0 bases and J dropped 6 bases, with 9 bases sitting between them.

V and J are TRBV5-1 and TRBJ2-5; 14 bases are shared with TRBD2. V dropped 4 bases and J dropped 5; count of bases not matched to a gene: 7. CDR1 is SGHRS, CDR2 YFSETQ, per germline. This CDR3 is built from 16 residues. CDR3 sequence (DNA): TGCGCCAGCAGCCTTGGTGGACTAGCGGGGGGTGAGACCCAGTACTTC. This gives the protein CASSLGGLAGGETQYF.

V is TRBV6-5 and J is TRBJ2-7; 8 positions agree with TRBD1. The V gene's germline CDR1 is MNHEY and CDR2 SVGAGI. The CDR3 loop spans 16 amino acids. Germline trimming cut 0 bases from V and 1 base from J; bases unmatched to any gene: 5. The CDR3 nucleotides read TGTGCCAGCAGTTACTCGTCGGGACAGGTTTCCTACGAGCAGTACTTC. Translation: CASSYSSGQVSYEQYF.

The genes are TRBV18 and TRBJ2-1, with 8 bases lining up with TRBD2. The CDR3 extends over 15 amino acids. Germline V gene sequence: CDR1 KGHSH, CDR2 LQKENI. The ends lost 0 bases at V and 9 bases at J; junction bases unmatched: 7. CDR3 nucleotides: TGTGCCAGCTCACCACCGGGACTAGGGGGGGGTGAGCAGTTCTTC. It specifies CASSPPGLGGGEQFF.

The V and J genes are TRBV19 and TRBJ1-1, with 9 bases fitting TRBD1. The CDR3 totals 15 residues. J lost 1 base, V lost 6 bases, and 6 bases had no gene match. Per germline, CDR1 LNHDA and CDR2 SQIVND (reference sequence). The DNA for the CDR3 is TGTGCCAGTAGATCGCGGGACAGGGAGAACACTGAAGCTTTCTTT. It yields the protein CASRSRDRENTEAFF.

The chain uses TRBV28 and TRBJ1-5, with TRBD1 matching 7 bases. V lost 6 bases to trimming and J lost 3 bases; unmatched junction nucleotides: 11. The CDR3 is made up of 16 amino acids. Germline loops: CDR1 MDHEN, CDR2 SYDVKM. Here the CDR3 DNA reads TGTGCCAGCAGACCCGAAGGAGGGGGCGACAATCAGCCCCAGCATTTT. This encodes CASRPEGGGDNQPQHF.

The chain joins TRBV25-1 to TRBJ1-1; D possibly corresponds to TRBD1 (6 bases). Germline V lookup: CDR1 MGHDK, CDR2 SYGVNS. Trimming removed 6 bases from V and 4 bases from J, with 18 bases in between. This CDR3 has 15 residues. In DNA, the CDR3 is TGTGCCAGCAGGGGATTAGGGGGAAAGTTCACTGAAGCTTTCTTT. Residues: CASRGLGGKFTEAFF.